This TCR beta chain was captured by sequencing in a study of PD-1 blockade in classical Hodgkin lymphoma. Time point of the sample: cycle 4 day 1 (C4D1), after six to seven weeks of nivolumab. The patients all showed relapse after autologous stem cell transplantation, while their brentuximab vedotin exposure varied. The protocol was immunoSEQ multiplex PCR, while the TCRdb copy is restricted to in-frame clones and leaves out a portion. The sample records tens of thousands of clones, around 80% being singletons. This TCR came from a human donor with classical Hodgkin lymphoma. This specimen consisted of peripheral blood mononuclear cells (PBMCs), obtained before the fourth cycle of nivolumab.

The CDR3 sequence is CASSPGSGSNYGYTF. The CDR3, as DNA: TGTGCCAGCAGCCCGGGTAGTGGGTCTAACTATGGCTACACCTTC. The chain joins TRBV7-2 to TRBJ1-2; no definite D call. This CDR3 contains 15 residues. The V end lost 5 bases, the J end lost 0 bases, and 13 bases lay between the germline ends. Germline V lookup: CDR1 SGHTA, CDR2 FQGNSA.